This entry concerns a single TCR beta chain. Its matching antigen is unknown. Germline V gives CDR1 SGHRS, CDR2 YFSETQ. J lost 1 base, V lost 1 base, and 3 bases had no gene match. The CDR3 length is 17 residues. PCR used 60 Vbeta primers and 13 Jbeta primers. The data were produced by immunoSEQ multiplex PCR, yet TCRdb's version contains in-frame clones alone and is incomplete. This sample has about 140,000 clones, with 70% to 75% found just once. The data stem from a study of cytomegalovirus exposure and HLA in healthy donors. Whole-study findings and limits: Most TCR sequences were rare, but some public TCRs occurred in many donors.

The V gene is TRBV5-1, the J gene TRBJ1-4, with 11 bases aligning to TRBD1. The sequence came from a human donor in good health. Sequences were obtained from PBMCs. As DNA, the CDR3 is TGCGCCAGCAGCTTGTCGGACAGGGGGCGAACTAATGAAAAACTGTTTTTT. It specifies CASSLSDRGRTNEKLFF.